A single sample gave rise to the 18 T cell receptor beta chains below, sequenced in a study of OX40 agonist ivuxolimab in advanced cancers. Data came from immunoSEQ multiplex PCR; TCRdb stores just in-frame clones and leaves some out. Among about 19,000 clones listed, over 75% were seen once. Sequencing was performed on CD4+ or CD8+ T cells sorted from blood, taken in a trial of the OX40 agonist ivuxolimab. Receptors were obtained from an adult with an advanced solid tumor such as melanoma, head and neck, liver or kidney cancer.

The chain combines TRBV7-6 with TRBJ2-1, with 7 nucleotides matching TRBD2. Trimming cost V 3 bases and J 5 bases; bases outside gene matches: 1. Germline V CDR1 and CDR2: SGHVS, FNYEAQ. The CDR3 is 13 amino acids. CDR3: CASSFGRDNEQFF. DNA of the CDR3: TGTGCCAGCAGCTTTGGGAGGGACAATGAGCAGTTCTTC. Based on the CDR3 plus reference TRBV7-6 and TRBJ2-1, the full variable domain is GAGVSQSPRYKVTKRGQDVALRCDPISGHVSLYWYRQALGQGPEFLTYFNYEAQQDKSGLPNDRFSAERPEGSISTLTIQRTEQRDSAMYRCASSFGRDNEQFFGPGTRLTVL.

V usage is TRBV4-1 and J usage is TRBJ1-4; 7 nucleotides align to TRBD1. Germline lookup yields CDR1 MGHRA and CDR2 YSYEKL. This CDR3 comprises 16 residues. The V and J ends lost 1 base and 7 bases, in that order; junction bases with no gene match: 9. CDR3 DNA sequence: TGCGCCAGCAGCCAAGTCCAAAACAGGGGAGGTGAAAAACTGTTTTTT. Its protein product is CASSQVQNRGGEKLFF.

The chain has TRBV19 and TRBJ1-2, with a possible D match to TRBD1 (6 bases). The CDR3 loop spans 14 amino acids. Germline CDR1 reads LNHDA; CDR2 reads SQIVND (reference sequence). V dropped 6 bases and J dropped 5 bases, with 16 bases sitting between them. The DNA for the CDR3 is TGTGCCAGTAGCCGGGGGCAGGCCGGTTATGGCTACACCTTC. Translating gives CASSRGQAGYGYTF.

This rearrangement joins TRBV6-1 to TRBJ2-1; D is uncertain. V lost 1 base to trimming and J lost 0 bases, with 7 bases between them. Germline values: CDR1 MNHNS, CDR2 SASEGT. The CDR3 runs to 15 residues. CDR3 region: CASSEEASSYNEQFF. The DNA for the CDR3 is TGTGCCAGCAGTGAAGAAGCCAGCTCCTACAATGAGCAGTTCTTC.

The CDR3 nucleotides read TGTGCCAGCAGCGTGACTCCGGGACAGGGGGCCGACACTGAAGCTTTCTTT. Its translation: CASSVTPGQGADTEAFF. This chain uses TRBV9 with TRBJ1-1; 12 bases line up with TRBD1. J lost 3 bases, V lost 2 bases, and 8 bases had no gene match. The CDR3 has 17 amino acids. Germline CDR1 SGDLS, CDR2 YYNGEE.

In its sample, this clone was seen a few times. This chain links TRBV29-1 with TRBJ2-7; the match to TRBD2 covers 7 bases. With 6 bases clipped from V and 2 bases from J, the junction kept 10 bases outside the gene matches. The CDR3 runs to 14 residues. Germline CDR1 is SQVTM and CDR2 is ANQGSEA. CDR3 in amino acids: CSVPSAGTTYEQYF. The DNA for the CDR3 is TGCAGCGTCCCTTCAGCGGGGACGACCTACGAGCAGTACTTC.

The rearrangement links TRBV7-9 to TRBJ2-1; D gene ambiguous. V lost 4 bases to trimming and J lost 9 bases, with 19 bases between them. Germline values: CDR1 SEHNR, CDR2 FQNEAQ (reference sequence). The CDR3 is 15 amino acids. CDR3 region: CASSSDPPAWSEQFF. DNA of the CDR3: TGTGCCAGCAGCTCCGACCCGCCCGCGTGGTCTGAGCAGTTCTTC.

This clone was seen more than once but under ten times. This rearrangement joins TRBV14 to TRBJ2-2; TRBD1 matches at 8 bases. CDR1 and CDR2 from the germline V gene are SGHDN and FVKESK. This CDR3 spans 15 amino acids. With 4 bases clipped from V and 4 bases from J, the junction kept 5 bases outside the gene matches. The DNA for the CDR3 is TGTGCCAGCAGCCTGGACAGGGTAGGCACCGGGGAGCTGTTTTTT. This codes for CASSLDRVGTGELFF.

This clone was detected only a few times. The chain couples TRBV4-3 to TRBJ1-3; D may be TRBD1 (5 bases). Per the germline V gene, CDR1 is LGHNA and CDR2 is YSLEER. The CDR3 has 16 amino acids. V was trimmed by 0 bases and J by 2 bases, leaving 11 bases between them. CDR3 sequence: CASSQDGGGTGNTIYF. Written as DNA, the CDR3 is TGCGCCAGCAGCCAAGATGGGGGGGGTACTGGAAACACCATATATTTT.

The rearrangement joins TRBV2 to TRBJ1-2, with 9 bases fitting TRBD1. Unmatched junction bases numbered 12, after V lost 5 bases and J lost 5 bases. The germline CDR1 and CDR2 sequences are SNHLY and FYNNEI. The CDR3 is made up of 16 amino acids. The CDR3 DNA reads TGTGCCAGCAGTCCTACGACAGGGGGAGGCCCTTATGGCTACACCTTC. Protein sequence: CASSPTTGGGPYGYTF.

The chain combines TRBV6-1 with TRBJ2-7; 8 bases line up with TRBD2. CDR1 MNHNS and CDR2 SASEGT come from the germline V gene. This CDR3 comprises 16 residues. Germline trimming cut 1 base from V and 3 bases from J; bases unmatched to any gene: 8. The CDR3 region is CASSEGLREGGYEQYF. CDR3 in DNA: TGTGCCAGCAGTGAAGGTCTCCGGGAGGGGGGCTACGAGCAGTACTTC.

This chain's CDR3 is CASSIRQGFTGELFF. The CDR3 region has the DNA TGTGCCAGTAGTATAAGACAGGGATTCACCGGGGAGCTGTTTTTT. The chain uses TRBV19 and TRBJ2-2, with 7 bases lining up with TRBD1. This CDR3 has 15 amino acids. The germline V gene encodes CDR1 LNHDA and CDR2 SQIVND (reference sequence). The V gene end was trimmed by 2 bases and the J gene end by 4 bases; junction bases not matched to a gene: 4.

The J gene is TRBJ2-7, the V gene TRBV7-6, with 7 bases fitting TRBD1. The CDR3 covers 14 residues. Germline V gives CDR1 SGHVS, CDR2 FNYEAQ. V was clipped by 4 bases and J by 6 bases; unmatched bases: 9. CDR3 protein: CASSSADRDGEQYF. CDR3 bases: TGTGCCAGCAGCTCCGCAGACAGGGACGGCGAGCAGTACTTC.

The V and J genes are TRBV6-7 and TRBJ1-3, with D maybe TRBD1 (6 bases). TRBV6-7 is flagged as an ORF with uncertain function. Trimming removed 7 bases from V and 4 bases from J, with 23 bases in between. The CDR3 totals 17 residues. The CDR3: CASTTGGQTFPGNTIYF. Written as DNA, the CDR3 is TGTGCCAGCACCACCGGAGGACAGACTTTCCCGGGAAACACCATATATTTT.

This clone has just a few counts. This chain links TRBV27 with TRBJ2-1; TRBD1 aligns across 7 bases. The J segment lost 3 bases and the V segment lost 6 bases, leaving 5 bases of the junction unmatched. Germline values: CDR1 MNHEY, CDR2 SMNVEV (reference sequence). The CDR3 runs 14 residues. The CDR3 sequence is CASSRDRNYNEQFF. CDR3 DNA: TGTGCCAGCAGCCGGGACAGAAACTACAATGAGCAGTTCTTC.

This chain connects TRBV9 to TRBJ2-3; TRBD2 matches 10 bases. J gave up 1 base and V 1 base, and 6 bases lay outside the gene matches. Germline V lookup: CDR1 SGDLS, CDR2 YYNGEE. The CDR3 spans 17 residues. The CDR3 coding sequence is TGTGCCAGCAGCGTACAAAGCGGGGGGGCGGGCACAGATACGCAGTATTTT. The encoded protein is CASSVQSGGAGTDTQYF.

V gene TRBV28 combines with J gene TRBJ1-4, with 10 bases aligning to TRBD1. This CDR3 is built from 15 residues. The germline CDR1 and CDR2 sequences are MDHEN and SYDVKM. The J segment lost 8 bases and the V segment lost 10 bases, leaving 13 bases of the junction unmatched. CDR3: CAISLGQGFREKLFF. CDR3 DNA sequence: TGTGCCATCTCCCTGGGACAGGGGTTCCGGGAAAAACTGTTTTTT.

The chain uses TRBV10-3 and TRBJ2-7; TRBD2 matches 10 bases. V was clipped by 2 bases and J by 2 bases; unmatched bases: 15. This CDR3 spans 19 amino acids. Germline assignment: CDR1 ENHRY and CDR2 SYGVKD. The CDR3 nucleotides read TGTGCCATCAGTGAGACGGCGGAGCTAGCGGGGGCGTCCCCCTACGAGCAGTACTTC. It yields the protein CAISETAELAGASPYEQYF.